Sequencing of this T cell receptor beta chain was carried out in a study of early stage breast cancer tumors. For the study at large: ER+/PR+/HER2- status applied to twelve of 16 invasive breast tumors.

Findings of the study overall: Commonly generated sequences made up most enriched TCRB sequences shared between patients.

About this clone: Its antigen is unknown.

The CDR3 sequence is 17 residues long. Germline loops: CDR1 SEHNR, CDR2 FQNEAQ (reference sequence). Trimming took 0 bases from V and 4 from J; bases not matched to a gene: 8. Each sample had two DNA replicates, 0.5 ug blood or about 1.5 ug tissue. Profiled with immunoSEQ multiplex PCR; TCRdb holds only in-frame clones, not every one. Seen here are tens of thousands of clones, around 80% observed once, and the top ten hold just under 3.5%. V and J are TRBV7-9 and TRBJ2-3, with TRBD1 identical over 9 bases. This clonotype was sampled from a person aged 40-50 years with breast cancer. The source material was blood. The CDR3 region is CASSLAQGTGFADTQYF. The CDR3 DNA sequence: TGTGCCAGCAGCTTAGCGCAAGGGACAGGGTTTGCAGATACGCAGTATTTT.